Detailed here is one TCR beta chain. Germline V gene lookup returns CDR1 SGHTA and CDR2 FQGNSA. V lost 1 base, J lost 2 bases, and 10 bases stayed unmatched. The CDR3 has 17 amino acids. This specimen belongs to a study of low-dose radiotherapy and immunotherapy resistance in tumors. TRAV- and TRBV-specific primers were used for first-strand cDNA, which covered alpha and beta chains. TCR amplification involved about 20 PCR cycles with a constant-region primer and V-primer adapter. TCRdb re-derived calls from the reads in MiXCR, one entry per CDR3 protein. The sample holds 9,500 to 15,000 distinct CDR3 sequences, approximately 80% seen once.

The clonotype originates from a human donor with advanced metastatic prostate, ovarian, gallbladder or colorectal cancer (not recorded which). This table probably holds off-target reads from a library built for another chain. The rearrangement joins TRBV7-2 to TRBJ2-7; 8 nucleotides line up with TRBD2. CDR3 loop: CASSLVMSGSSTYEQYF. CDR3 in DNA: TGTGCCAGCAGCTTAGTTATGAGCGGGAGTAGTACCTACGAGCAGTACTTC.